This T cell receptor (beta chain) was identified during a study of shared clonotypes between healthy human individuals. General study findings and limits: A handful of donors had roughly 5.2% of their naive CD4 clonotypes in common. Larger estimated richness was generally seen in naive subsets than in memory subsets.

As for this clone: Its antigen is unidentified.

The assay ran at deep level. The assay was immunoSEQ multiplex PCR, and TCRdb's table has in-frame clones only and misses some. This table has 2,500,000 or so clones, 93% appearing once. CDR3 size: 13 residues. CDR1 SGHDT and CDR2 YYEEEE come from the germline V gene. The V and J ends lost 1 base and 7 bases respectively, with 11 bases between them. The sequenced sample was naive CD4+ T cells from PBMCs. Subset of the sample: CD45RA+ positively selected. The source is a man between 18 and 29 years old in good health. Some clones in this sample may be carry-over from other donors' samples. This chain links TRBV5-6 with TRBJ2-5; D unclear. This CDR3 is CASSLRLGGTQYF. As DNA, the CDR3 is TGTGCCAGCAGCTTGAGGCTCGGTGGGACCCAGTACTTC.